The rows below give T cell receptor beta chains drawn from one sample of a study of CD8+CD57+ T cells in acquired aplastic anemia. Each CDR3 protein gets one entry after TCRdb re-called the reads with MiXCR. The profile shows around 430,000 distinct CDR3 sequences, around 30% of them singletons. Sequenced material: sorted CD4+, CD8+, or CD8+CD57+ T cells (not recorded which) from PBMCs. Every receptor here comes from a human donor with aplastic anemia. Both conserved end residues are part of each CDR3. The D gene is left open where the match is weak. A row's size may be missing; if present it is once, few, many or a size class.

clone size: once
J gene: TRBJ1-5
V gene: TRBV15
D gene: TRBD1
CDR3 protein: CATSPGQGSNQPQHF
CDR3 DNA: TGTGCCACCAGCCCAGGACAGGGGAGCAATCAGCCCCAGCATTTT

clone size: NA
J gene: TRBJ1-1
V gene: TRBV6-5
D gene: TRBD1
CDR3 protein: CASSWDRGTEAFF
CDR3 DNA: TGTGCCAGCAGTTGGGACAGGGGGACTGAAGCTTTCTTT

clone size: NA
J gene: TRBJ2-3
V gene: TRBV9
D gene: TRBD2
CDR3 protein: CASSVTSGGADTQYF
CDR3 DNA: TGTGCCAGCAGCGTAACCAGCGGGGGAGCAGATACGCAGTATTTT

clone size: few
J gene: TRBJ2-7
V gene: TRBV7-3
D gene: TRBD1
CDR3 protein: CASSSQQGSSYEQYF
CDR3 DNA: TGTGCCAGCAGCTCCCAACAGGGGAGCTCCTACGAGCAGTACTTC

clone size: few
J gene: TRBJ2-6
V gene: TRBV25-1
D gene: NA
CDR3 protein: CASTTGEANVLTF
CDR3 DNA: TGTGCCAGCACCACGGGGGAGGCCAACGTCCTGACTTTC

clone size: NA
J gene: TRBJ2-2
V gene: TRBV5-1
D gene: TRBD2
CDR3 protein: CASSPPGLAGGVGELLF
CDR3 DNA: TGCGCCAGCAGCCCCCCCGGACTAGCGGGAGGGGTAGGGGAGCTGCTTTTT

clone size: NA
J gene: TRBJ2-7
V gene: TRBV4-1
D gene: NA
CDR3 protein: CASGRKSGGTAHYEQYF
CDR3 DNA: TGCGCCAGCGGCCGTAAATCTGGCGGGACAGCCCACTACGAGCAGTACTTC

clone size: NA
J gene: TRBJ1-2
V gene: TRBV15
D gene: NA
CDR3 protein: CAPSGRTDTNYGYTF
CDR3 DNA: TGTGCCCCCTCGGGTCGGACAGATACTAACTATGGCTACACCTTC

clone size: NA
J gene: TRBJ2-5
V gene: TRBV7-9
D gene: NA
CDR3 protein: CASSPPRLETQYF
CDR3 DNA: TGTGCCAGCAGCCCCCCGAGACTAGAGACCCAGTACTTC

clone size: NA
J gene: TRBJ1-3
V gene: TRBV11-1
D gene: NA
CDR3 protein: CASSTGEGENTIYF
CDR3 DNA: TGTGCCAGCAGCACCGGGGAGGGGGAAAACACCATATATTTT

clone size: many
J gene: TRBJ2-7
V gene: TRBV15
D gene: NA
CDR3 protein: CATSRILANEQYF
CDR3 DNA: TGTGCCACCAGCAGAATACTAGCAAACGAGCAGTACTTC

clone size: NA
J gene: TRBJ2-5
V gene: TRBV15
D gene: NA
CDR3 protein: CATSRERQVQETQYF
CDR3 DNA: TGTGCCACCAGCAGGGAACGACAGGTCCAAGAGACCCAGTACTTC

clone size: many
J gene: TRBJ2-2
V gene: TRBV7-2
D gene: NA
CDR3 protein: CASSLDPTGELFF
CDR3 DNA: TGTGCCAGCAGCTTAGACCCCACCGGGGAGCTGTTTTTT

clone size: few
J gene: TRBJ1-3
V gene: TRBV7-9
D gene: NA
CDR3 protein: CASSLIGGAGNTIYF
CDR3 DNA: TGTGCCAGCAGCTTAATTGGGGGTGCTGGAAACACCATATATTTT

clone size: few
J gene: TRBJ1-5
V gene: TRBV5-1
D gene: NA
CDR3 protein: CASSSGGASEPQHF
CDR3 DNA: TGCGCCAGCAGCTCCGGGGGCGCCTCGGAGCCCCAGCATTTT

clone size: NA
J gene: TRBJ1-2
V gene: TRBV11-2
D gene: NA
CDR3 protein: CASSSRLSGYGYTF
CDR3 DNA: TGTGCCAGCAGTTCCCGGTTATCTGGCTATGGCTACACCTTC

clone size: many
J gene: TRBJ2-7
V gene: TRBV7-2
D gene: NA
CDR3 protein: CASSLGYYEQYF
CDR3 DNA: TGTGCCAGCTCTTTGGGGTACTACGAGCAGTACTTC